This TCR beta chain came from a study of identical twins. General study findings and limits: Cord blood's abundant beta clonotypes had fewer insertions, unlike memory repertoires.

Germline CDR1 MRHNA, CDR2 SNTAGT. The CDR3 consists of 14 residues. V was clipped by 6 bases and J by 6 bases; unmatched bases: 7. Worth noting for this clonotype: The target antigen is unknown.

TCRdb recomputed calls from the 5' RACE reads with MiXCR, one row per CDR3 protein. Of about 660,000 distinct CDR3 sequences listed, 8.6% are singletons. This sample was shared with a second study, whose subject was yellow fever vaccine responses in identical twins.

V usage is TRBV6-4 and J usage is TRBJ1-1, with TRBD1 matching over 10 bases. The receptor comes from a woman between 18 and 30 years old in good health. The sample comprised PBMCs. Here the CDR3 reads CASRRGTGVAEAFF. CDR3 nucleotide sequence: TGTGCCAGCAGGAGGGGGACAGGGGTCGCTGAAGCTTTCTTT.